This entry lists 30 T cell receptor beta chains sequenced from one sample in a study of blood T cell repertoires in COVID-19. The assay was immunoSEQ multiplex PCR, and TCRdb's table has in-frame clones only and misses some. This table has some 140,000 clones, 60% to 85% appearing once. The sample was peripheral blood. All receptors come from an elderly man with acute or convalescent COVID-19.

This rearrangement joins TRBV12-3 or TRBV12-4 to TRBJ1-2; D is undetermined. With 0 bases removed from V and 8 bases from J, the gap between germline ends came to 7 bases. CDR3 size: 12 residues. CDR3 region: CASSLAPAGYTF. The CDR3 DNA sequence: TGTGCCAGCAGTTTAGCCCCAGCGGGCTACACCTTC.

CDR3 loop: CASSLATSGGAGLNIQYF. For the CDR3, the DNA is TGTGCCAGCAGCTTAGCAACTAGCGGGGGGGCAGGGTTAAACATTCAGTACTTC. The chain joins TRBV7-2 to TRBJ2-4, with 13 bases identical to TRBD2. With V trimmed by 0 bases and J by 6 bases, 8 bases remained unmatched. CDR3 size: 18 residues. CDR1 is SGHTA and CDR2 is FQGNSA in the germline V gene.

This clone was seen a few times. The rearrangement uses TRBV19 and TRBJ1-1; D is ambiguous. Between the trimmed V and J ends, which lost 6 bases and 1 base, there was a span of 6 bases. This CDR3 region has 12 residues. Germline V gene sequence: CDR1 LNHDA, CDR2 SQIVND (reference sequence). The CDR3 sequence is CASREKNTEAFF. The CDR3 DNA follows: TGTGCCAGTAGGGAGAAGAACACTGAAGCTTTCTTT.

The rearrangement links TRBV4-1 to TRBJ1-2; D unclear. Germline loops: CDR1 MGHRA, CDR2 YSYEKL. V lost 3 bases to trimming and J lost 4 bases, with 12 bases between them. CDR3 length equals 14 residues. CDR3 sequence: CASSQDGGGYGYTF. CDR3 sequence (DNA): TGCGCCAGCAGCCAGGACGGAGGAGGCTATGGCTACACCTTC.

The chain links TRBV12-5 to TRBJ2-2; 7 nucleotides line up with TRBD1. The germline gives CDR1 LGHNT, CDR2 FRNRAP. The CDR3 runs to 19 residues. V was pared by 0 bases and J by 5 bases, with 15 bases of the junction left unmatched. CDR3 DNA sequence: TGTGCTAGTGGTTTGGTACTAAACAGGGGCGGAGTAGGAACCGGGGAGCTGTTTTTT. It translates to CASGLVLNRGGVGTGELFF.

The rearrangement joins TRBV6-7 to TRBJ1-4, with no clear D. TRBV6-7 is an open reading frame whose function is uncertain. This CDR3 has 14 residues. Trimming took off 1 base at V and 7 bases at J, with 10 bases between the two ends. The CDR3 sequence: CASSYFRSGEKLFF. CDR3 DNA: TGTGCCAGCAGTTACTTCCGGTCGGGTGAAAAACTGTTTTTT.

This chain joins TRBV3-1 (or the pseudogene TRBV3-2) and TRBJ2-1; the D is unclear. V shed 3 bases and J shed 2 bases, with 5 bases lying between them. The CDR3 runs to 13 residues. The germline V gene has CDR1 LGHDT and CDR2 YNNKEL (reference sequence). CDR3 loop: CASSQGTYNEQFF. CDR3 bases: TGTGCCAGCAGCCAGGGCACCTACAATGAGCAGTTCTTC.

Only a few counts were recorded for this clone. The rearrangement links TRBV2 to TRBJ2-3; 16 bases fit TRBD2. Losses at the gene ends were 5 bases for V and 3 bases for J; bases not matched to a gene: 5. The CDR3 runs to 17 residues. Germline lookup yields CDR1 SNHLY and CDR2 FYNNEI. The CDR3 DNA sequence: TGTGCCAGCAGTCGGGGACTAGCGGGGGGGCCTACAGATACGCAGTATTTT. It yields the protein CASSRGLAGGPTDTQYF.

The V and J genes are TRBV7-8 and TRBJ2-7; 11 bases fit TRBD1. V dropped 5 bases and J dropped 6; count of bases not matched to a gene: 9. Germline V gene data show CDR1 as SGHVS and CDR2 as FQNEAQ. The CDR3 covers 15 residues. The CDR3: CASSARTGGYSEQYF. The CDR3 DNA reads as TGTGCCAGCAGCGCCCGGACAGGGGGCTACTCCGAGCAGTACTTC.

The rearrangement joins TRBV3-1 (or the pseudogene TRBV3-2) to TRBJ1-1; 8 bases agree with TRBD1. V was pared by 4 bases and J by 7 bases, with 14 bases of the junction left unmatched. This CDR3 comprises 16 residues. Germline-derived CDR1 and CDR2 are LGHDT and YNNKEL (reference sequence). CDR3 nucleotide sequence: TGTGCCAGCAGCCGCCGGGACGTTCCGGGACAGGATGAAGCTTTCTTT. This sequence encodes CASSRRDVPGQDEAFF.

The gene calls are TRBV5-6 and TRBJ2-2, with 8 nucleotides matching TRBD2. There are 14 residues in the CDR3. V lost 2 bases and J lost 4; bases outside the gene matches: 1. CDR1 is SGHDT and CDR2 is YYEEEE in the germline V gene. The CDR3 loop is CASSLGTSTGELFF. CDR3 bases: TGTGCCAGCAGCTTAGGGACTAGCACCGGGGAGCTGTTTTTT.

The J gene is TRBJ2-7, the V gene TRBV5-1, with D possibly being TRBD2 (6 bases). This CDR3 region has 20 residues. Germline CDR1 is SGHRS and CDR2 is YFSETQ. V was trimmed by 1 base and J by 1 base, leaving 27 bases between them. CDR3 DNA: TGCGCCAGCAGCTTGTGGTCCTCCCGGGACGGAGGGGTAAAGTCCTACGAGCAGTACTTC. Translation: CASSLWSSRDGGVKSYEQYF.

The chain has TRBV6-6 and TRBJ2-7, with D possibly matching TRBD2 (6 bases). Deletions cut 2 bases from V and 0 bases from J, with 11 bases between. The CDR3 totals 15 residues. Germline V gene data show CDR1 as MNHNY and CDR2 as SVGAGI (reference sequence). In DNA form, the CDR3 reads TGTGCCAGCAGTTACGGGGCGGGGAACTCCTACGAGCAGTACGTC. Translated, it gives CASSYGAGNSYEQYV.

The V gene is TRBV16, the J gene TRBJ1-2; the match to TRBD1 covers 7 bases. V lost 3 bases to trimming and J lost 3 bases; unmatched junction nucleotides: 4. Germline CDR1 is KGHSY and CDR2 is FQNENV. The CDR3 runs 14 residues. The CDR3 DNA reads TGTGCCAGCAGCCAGACAGGGATCGACTATGGCTACACCTTC. Amino acids: CASSQTGIDYGYTF.

The V call is TRBV14, the J call TRBJ1-5, with a weak D call TRBD1 (5 bases). CDR1 SGHDN and CDR2 FVKESK come from the germline V gene. This CDR3 spans 13 amino acids. Trimming shortened V by 5 bases and J by 4 bases, and 9 bases separated the two germline ends. CDR3 residues: CASSSDRNQPQHF. The CDR3 region has the DNA TGTGCCAGCAGCTCCGACAGAAATCAGCCCCAGCATTTT.

This clone has a handful of counts. The genes are TRBV28 and TRBJ1-5, with D uncertain. The CDR3 has 14 amino acids. V dropped 6 bases and J dropped 6 bases, with 15 bases sitting between them. Germline V gene lookup returns CDR1 MDHEN and CDR2 SYDVKM. CDR3 sequence reads: CASSPDQAGQPQHF. Here the CDR3 DNA reads TGTGCCAGCAGCCCCGACCAGGCAGGTCAGCCCCAGCATTTT.

Only one count was recorded for this clone. The chain couples TRBV7-9 to TRBJ2-7, with unresolved D. This CDR3 is 13 amino acids long. The V end lost 1 base, the J end lost 3 bases, and 7 bases lay between the germline ends. Germline V gene data show CDR1 as SEHNR and CDR2 as FQNEAQ (reference sequence). The CDR3 nucleotides read TGTGCCAGCAGCTTAGGTGCTAGCTACGAGCAGTACTTC. This sequence encodes CASSLGASYEQYF. Full variable domain (outside the CDR3, taken from reference TRBV7-9 and TRBJ2-7): DTGVSQNPRHKITKRGQNVTFRCDPISEHNRLYWYRQTLGQGPEFLTYFQNEAQLEKSRLLSDRFSAERPKGSFSTLEIQRTEQGDSAMYLCASSLGASYEQYFGPGTRLTVT.

This chain connects TRBV15 to TRBJ1-5, with D tentatively TRBD1 (5 bases). The CDR3 is 17 residues long. Trimming stripped 0 bases from V and 6 bases from J, with 18 bases between. Germline V gene lookup returns CDR1 LNHNV and CDR2 YYDKDF (reference sequence). The CDR3 here is CATSRDRGPGGVQPQHF. In nucleotides, the CDR3 is TGTGCCACCAGCAGAGATCGCGGGCCGGGGGGTGTTCAGCCCCAGCATTTT.

The gene calls are TRBV5-5 and TRBJ1-6, with 9 bases that match TRBD1. Per germline, CDR1 SGHKS and CDR2 YYEKEE (reference sequence). The V segment lost 1 base and the J segment 7 bases; nucleotides outside the gene matches: 3. This CDR3 is built from 15 residues. CDR3 in DNA: TGTGCCAGCAGCTTGCGACAGGGGGGCAATTCACCCCTCCACTTT. It yields the protein CASSLRQGGNSPLHF.

This clone was counted once. This chain joins TRBV7-8 and TRBJ2-5; D not certain. CDR3 length equals 16 residues. Between the trimmed V and J ends, which lost 5 bases and 0 bases, there was a span of 16 bases. Germline CDR1 SGHVS, CDR2 FQNEAQ. The CDR3 region has the DNA TGTGCCAGCAGCAAACCGACTGGAGCGTACCAAGAGACCCAGTACTTC. It is translated as CASSKPTGAYQETQYF.

J is TRBJ2-2 and V is TRBV7-3, with TRBD2 matching 13 bases. Per germline, CDR1 SGHTA and CDR2 FQGTGA. V dropped 5 bases and J dropped 4; count of bases not matched to a gene: 7. The CDR3 sequence is 17 residues long. Here the CDR3 reads CASSPTSGGPGTGELFF. DNA for the CDR3: TGTGCCAGCAGCCCGACTAGCGGGGGGCCAGGCACCGGGGAGCTGTTTTTT.

This rearrangement joins TRBV6-1 to TRBJ2-5; 10 bases match TRBD1. The J segment lost 4 bases and the V segment lost 0 bases, leaving 8 bases of the junction unmatched. The CDR3 totals 17 residues. From germline, CDR1 is MNHNS and CDR2 SASEGT. The CDR3 bases are TGTGCCAGCAGTGAAGCGAGGGGGACAGGGGTGGGAGAGACCCAGTACTTC. Translating gives CASSEARGTGVGETQYF.

This chain joins TRBV7-8 and TRBJ2-2; no clear D gene. V was cut by 2 bases and J by 1 base, with 5 bases left in between. The CDR3 spans 14 residues. Germline V gene data show CDR1 as SGHVS and CDR2 as FQNEAQ. The CDR3 sequence: CASSLRENTGELFF. In DNA, the CDR3 is TGTGCCAGCAGCTTAAGAGAGAACACCGGGGAGCTGTTTTTT. Full variable domain (rest looked up from reference TRBV7-8 and TRBJ2-2): GAGVSQSPRYKVAKRGQDVALRCDPISGHVSLFWYQQALGQGPEFLTYFQNEAQLDKSGLPSDRFFAERPEGSVSTLKIQRTQQEDSAVYLCASSLRENTGELFFGEGSRLTVL.

The sample holds a few counts of this clone. The chain is built from TRBV28 and TRBJ1-2, with D possibly matching TRBD1 (5 bases). The CDR3 is 12 amino acids. V was pared by 6 bases and J by 6 bases, with 11 bases between. CDR1 is MDHEN and CDR2 is SYDVKM in the germline V gene. The CDR3 region is CASSQSGHGYTF. CDR3 nucleotide sequence: TGTGCCAGCAGCCAATCAGGGCATGGCTACACCTTC.

This clone has just one count. The chain combines TRBV6-5 with TRBJ1-5, with 10 nucleotides matching TRBD1. Germline V CDR1 and CDR2: MNHEY, SVGAGI. Trimming took 5 bases from V and 4 from J; bases not matched to a gene: 5. This CDR3 contains 15 residues. CDR3 bases: TGTGCCAGCAGTCCGACAGGGGGCGGAAATCAGCCCCAGCATTTT. Translation: CASSPTGGGNQPQHF.

This chain links TRBV24-1 with TRBJ2-3, with 7 bases matching TRBD1. CDR1 and CDR2 from the germline V gene are KGHDR and SFDVKD. Trimming at V came to 0 bases and at J to 1 base, leaving 0 bases not matched to a gene. The CDR3 length is 15 residues. CDR3 in amino acids: CATSDLGQGTDTQYF. The CDR3 nucleotides read TGTGCCACCAGTGATTTGGGACAGGGCACAGATACGCAGTATTTT.

CDR3 nucleotides: TGTGCCAGCAGTTCCGGGACTAGTAGGGACTATGGCTACACCTTC. This codes for CASSSGTSRDYGYTF. The chain is built from TRBV6-6 and TRBJ1-2, with D possibly matching TRBD1 (5 bases). Germline CDR1 MNHNY, CDR2 SVGAGI (reference sequence). V was cut by 4 bases and J by 3 bases, with 15 bases left in between. The CDR3 extends over 15 amino acids.

The chain is built from TRBV5-1 and TRBJ2-3; 10 bases fit TRBD2. Germline values: CDR1 SGHRS, CDR2 YFSETQ. The CDR3 runs to 15 residues. The junction had 7 bases not matched to a gene; V was cut back by 4 bases and J by 5 bases. CDR3 DNA: TGCGCCAGCAGCCTAGGGACTAGCGAGGGAGATACGCAGTATTTT. This gives the protein CASSLGTSEGDTQYF.

The genes are TRBV2 and TRBJ2-3, with unresolved D. The CDR3 is 14 residues long. Looked up from germline, CDR1 is SNHLY and CDR2 is FYNNEI. Trimming left V 7 bases short and J 2 bases short, with 13 bases between. The CDR3 protein is CASMTGLFTDTQYF. The CDR3 nucleotides read TGTGCCAGCATGACTGGATTATTCACAGATACGCAGTATTTT.

The rearrangement joins TRBV5-1 to TRBJ2-2, with 10 bases lining up with TRBD1. J lost 4 bases, V lost 4 bases, and 4 bases had no gene match. The CDR3 has 15 residues. Per the germline V gene, CDR1 is SGHRS and CDR2 is YFSETQ. In DNA, the CDR3 is TGCGCCAGCAGCCCCAGACAGGGGGCCACCGGGGAGCTGTTTTTT. It yields the protein CASSPRQGATGELFF.